This TCR beta chain was identified in a study of T-cell reconstitution after alpha-beta-depleted transplantation in children. Preparation of the TCRbeta library was carried out with unique molecular identifiers. MiXCR, applied by TCRdb to the PCR reads, yields one record per CDR3 protein. The sample has over 550,000 distinct CDR3 sequences, about 10% seen once. Ten or more counts support this clonotype. Trimming stripped 9 bases from V and 8 bases from J, with 13 bases between. The CDR3 runs to 11 residues. The gene calls are TRBV12-3 or TRBV12-4 and TRBJ1-2, with D possibly TRBD1 on 5 matching bases. This TCR derives from a human donor who donated a stem cell graft to a child with acute myeloid leukemia. Sequenced material: PBMCs from the stem cell graft donor, taken from the stem cell graft. CDR3 protein: CASRRQGGYTF. The CDR3 nucleotides are TGTGCCAGTCGACGGCAGGGCGGCTACACCTTC.